This section outlines one TCR beta chain sequence together with its context. Its antigen remains unknown. The entry originates in a study of radiotherapy plus CTLA-4 blockade in lung cancer. The assay was immunoSEQ multiplex PCR, and TCRdb's table has in-frame clones only and misses some. The sample lists some 94,000 clones; roughly 80% were seen once. General study findings and limits: The study found tumor-derived TCR clones expanded in blood after radiotherapy plus ipilimumab.

Germline CDR1 is SGHVS and CDR2 is FNYEAQ. The CDR3 length is 15 residues. Trimming took off 5 bases at V and 0 bases at J, with 14 bases between the two ends. This TCR derives from a human donor with non-small cell lung cancer that progressed on radiotherapy plus ipilimumab. This sequence joins TRBV7-6 and TRBJ2-7, with D uncertain. Material: peripheral blood, obtained from a patient treated with radiotherapy plus ipilimumab. The DNA of the CDR3 is TGTGCCAGCAGCCCAGAGCGAAATCCCTCCTACGAGCAGTACTTC. It is translated as CASSPERNPSYEQYF. The complete variable domain, with remaining parts taken from reference TRBV7-6 and TRBJ2-7, reads GAGVSQSPRYKVTKRGQDVALRCDPISGHVSLYWYRQALGQGPEFLTYFNYEAQQDKSGLPNDRFSAERPEGSISTLTIQRTEQRDSAMYRCASSPERNPSYEQYFGPGTRLTVT.